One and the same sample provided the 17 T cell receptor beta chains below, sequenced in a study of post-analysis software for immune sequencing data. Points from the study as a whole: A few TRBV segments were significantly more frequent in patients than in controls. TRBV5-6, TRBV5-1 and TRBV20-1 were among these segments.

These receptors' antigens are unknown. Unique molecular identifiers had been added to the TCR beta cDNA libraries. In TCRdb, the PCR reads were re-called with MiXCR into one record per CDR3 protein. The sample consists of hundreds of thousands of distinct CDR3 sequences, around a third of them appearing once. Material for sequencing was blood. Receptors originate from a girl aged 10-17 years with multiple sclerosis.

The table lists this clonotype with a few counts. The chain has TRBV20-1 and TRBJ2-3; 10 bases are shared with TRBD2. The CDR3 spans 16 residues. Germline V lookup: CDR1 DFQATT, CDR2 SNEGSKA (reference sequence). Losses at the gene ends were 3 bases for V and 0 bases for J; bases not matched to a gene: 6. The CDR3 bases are TGCAGTGCTAGGGGTTTGACTAGCGGGAGCACAGATACGCAGTATTTT. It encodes CSARGLTSGSTDTQYF.

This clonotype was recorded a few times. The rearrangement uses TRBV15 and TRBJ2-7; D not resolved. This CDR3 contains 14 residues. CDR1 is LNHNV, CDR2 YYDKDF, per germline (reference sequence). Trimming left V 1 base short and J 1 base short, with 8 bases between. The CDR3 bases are TGTGCCACCAGCAGAGTGGTCGGTTCCTACGAGCAGTACTTC. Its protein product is CATSRVVGSYEQYF.

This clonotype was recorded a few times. This CDR3 is CSGGVRHGETQYF. DNA for the CDR3: TGCAGTGGAGGCGTAAGACATGGAGAGACCCAGTACTTC. The V call is TRBV20-1, the J call TRBJ2-5; D not certain. The CDR3 has 13 residues. V was shortened by 7 bases and J by 4 bases, with 16 bases between the two germline ends. The germline gives CDR1 DFQATT, CDR2 SNEGSKA (reference sequence).

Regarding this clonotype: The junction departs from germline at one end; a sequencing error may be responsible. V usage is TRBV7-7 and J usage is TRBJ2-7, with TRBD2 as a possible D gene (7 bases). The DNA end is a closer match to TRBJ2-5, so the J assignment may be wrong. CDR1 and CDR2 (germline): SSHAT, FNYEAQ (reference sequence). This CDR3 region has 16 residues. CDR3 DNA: TGTGCTAGCAGCTCAACGATTCGGGGGGCCCAAGAGACCCAGTACTTC. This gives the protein CASSSTIRGAQETQYF.

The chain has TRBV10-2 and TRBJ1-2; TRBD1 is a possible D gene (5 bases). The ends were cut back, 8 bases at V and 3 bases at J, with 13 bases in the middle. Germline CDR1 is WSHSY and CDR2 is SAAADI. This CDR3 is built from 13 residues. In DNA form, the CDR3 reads TGCGCCAGCCGTCCGGGGGTCTACTATGGCTACACCTTC. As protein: CASRPGVYYGYTF.

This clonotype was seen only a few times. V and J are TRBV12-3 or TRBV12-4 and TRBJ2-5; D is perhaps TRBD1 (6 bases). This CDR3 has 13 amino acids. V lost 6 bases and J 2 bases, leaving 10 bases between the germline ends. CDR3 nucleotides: TGTGCCAGCAGGGATACAGGGCAAGAGACCCAGTACTTC. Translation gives CASRDTGQETQYF.

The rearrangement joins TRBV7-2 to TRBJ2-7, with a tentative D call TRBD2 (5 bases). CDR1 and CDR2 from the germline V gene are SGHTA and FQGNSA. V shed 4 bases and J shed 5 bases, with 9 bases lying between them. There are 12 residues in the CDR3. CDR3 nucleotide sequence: TGTGCCAGCAGCTCTTACGGGGACGAGCAGTACTTC. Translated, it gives CASSSYGDEQYF.

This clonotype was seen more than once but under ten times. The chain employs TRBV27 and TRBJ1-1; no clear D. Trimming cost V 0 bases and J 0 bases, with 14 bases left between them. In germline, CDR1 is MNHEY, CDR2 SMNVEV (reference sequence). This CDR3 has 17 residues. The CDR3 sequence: CASSLSTTDLMNTEAFF. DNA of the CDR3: TGTGCCAGCAGTTTATCGACAACAGACCTTATGAACACTGAAGCTTTCTTT.

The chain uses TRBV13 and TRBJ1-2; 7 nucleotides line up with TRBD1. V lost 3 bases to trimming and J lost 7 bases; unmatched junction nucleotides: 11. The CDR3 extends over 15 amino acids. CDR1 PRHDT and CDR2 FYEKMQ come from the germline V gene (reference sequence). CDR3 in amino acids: CASSFQGGEISGYTF. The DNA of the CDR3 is TGTGCCAGCAGCTTTCAGGGGGGGGAAATCTCTGGCTACACCTTC.

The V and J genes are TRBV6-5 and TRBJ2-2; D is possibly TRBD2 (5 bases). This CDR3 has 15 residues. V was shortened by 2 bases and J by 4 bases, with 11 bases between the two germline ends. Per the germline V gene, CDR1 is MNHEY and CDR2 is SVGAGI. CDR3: CASSYRADSTGELFF. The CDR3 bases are TGTGCCAGCAGTTACAGAGCGGATAGCACCGGGGAGCTGTTTTTT.

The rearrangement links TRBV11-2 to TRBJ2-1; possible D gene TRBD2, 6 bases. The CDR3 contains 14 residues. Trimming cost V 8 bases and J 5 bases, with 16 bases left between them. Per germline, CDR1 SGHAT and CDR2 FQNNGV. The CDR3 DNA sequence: TGTGCCAGCCTTTTTCGAGGCGGGGACAATGAGCAGTTCTTC. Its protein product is CASLFRGGDNEQFF.

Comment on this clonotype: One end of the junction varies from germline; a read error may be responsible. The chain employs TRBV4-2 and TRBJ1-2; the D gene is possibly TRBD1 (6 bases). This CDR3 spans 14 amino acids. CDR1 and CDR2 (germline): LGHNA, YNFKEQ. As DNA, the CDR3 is TGTACCAGCAGCCAAGATAGGGGGGACTATGGCTACACCTTC. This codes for CTSSQDRGDYGYTF.

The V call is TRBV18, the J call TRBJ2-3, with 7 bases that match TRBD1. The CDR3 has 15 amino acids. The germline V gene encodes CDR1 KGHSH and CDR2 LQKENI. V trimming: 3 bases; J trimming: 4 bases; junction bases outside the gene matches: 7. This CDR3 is CASSPSGGEADTQYF. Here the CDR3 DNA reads TGTGCCAGCTCACCCTCAGGGGGAGAGGCAGATACGCAGTATTTT.

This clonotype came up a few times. The CDR3 nucleotides are TGCAGTGCTACCTCAGCGGGAGCCCTCCAAGAGACCCAGTACTTC. Translation gives CSATSAGALQETQYF. The chain uses TRBV20-1 and TRBJ2-5; TRBD2 matches at 8 bases. Trimming removed 4 bases from V and 1 base from J; junction bases left unmatched: 8. CDR3 length: 15 residues. The germline V gene has CDR1 DFQATT and CDR2 SNEGSKA (reference sequence).

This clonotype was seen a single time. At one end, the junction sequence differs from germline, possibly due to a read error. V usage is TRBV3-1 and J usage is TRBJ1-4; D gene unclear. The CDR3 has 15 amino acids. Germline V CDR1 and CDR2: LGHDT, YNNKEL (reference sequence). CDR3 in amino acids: CASSQVEGPTGKLFF. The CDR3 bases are TGTGCCAGTAGCCAAGTTGAGGGCCCGACCGGGAAACTGTTTTTT. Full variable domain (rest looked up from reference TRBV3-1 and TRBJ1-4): DTAVSQTPKYLVTQMGNDKSIKCEQNLGHDTMYWYKQDSKKFLKIMFSYNNKELIINETVPNRFSPKSPDKAHLNLHINSLELGDSAVYFCASSQVEGPTGKLFFGSGTQLSVL.

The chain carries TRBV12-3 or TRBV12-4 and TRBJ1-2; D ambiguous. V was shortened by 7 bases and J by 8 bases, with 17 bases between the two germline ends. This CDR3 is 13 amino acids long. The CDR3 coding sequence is TGTGCCAGCACCCAAGCGGGAGGCTACGGCTACACCTTC. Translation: CASTQAGGYGYTF.

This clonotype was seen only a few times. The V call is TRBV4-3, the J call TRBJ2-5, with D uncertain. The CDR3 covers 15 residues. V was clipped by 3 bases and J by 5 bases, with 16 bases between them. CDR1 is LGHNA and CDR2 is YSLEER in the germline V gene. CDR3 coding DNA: TGCGCCAGCAGCCAGGCCTTTGAAACTTGGGAGACCCAGTACTTC. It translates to CASSQAFETWETQYF.